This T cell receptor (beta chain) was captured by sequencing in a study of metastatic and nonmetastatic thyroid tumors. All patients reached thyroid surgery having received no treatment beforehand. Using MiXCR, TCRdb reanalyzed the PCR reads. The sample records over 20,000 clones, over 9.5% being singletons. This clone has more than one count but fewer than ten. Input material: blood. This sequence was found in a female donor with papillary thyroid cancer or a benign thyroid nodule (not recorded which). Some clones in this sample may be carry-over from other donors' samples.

CDR3: CASSQVGGLNGRTHGEQFF. The CDR3 DNA is TGCGCCAGCAGCCAAGTCGGAGGGTTAAACGGTAGAACACATGGTGAGCAGTTCTTC. The chain couples TRBV4-1 to TRBJ2-1; possibly TRBD2 for D (6 bases). This CDR3 contains 19 residues. V lost 1 base, J lost 9 bases, and 28 bases lay in between. The V gene's germline CDR1 is MGHRA and CDR2 YSYEKL.